Included here is one TCR beta chain sequence, with context. Antigen unknown. Time point reported: week 23, last vaccination. It was 300 ug of mutant IDH1 20-mer peptide that made up each vaccine dose, given with topical imiquimod. The data originate from a study of a mutant IDH1 vaccine in newly diagnosed glioma. About the research overall: Treated patients were approximately 60% male, approximately 38% female, mean age around 40 years. Before enrollment, the patients had been treated with radiotherapy alone, temozolomide alone, or both together. Most of them had received both.

This CDR3 comprises 15 residues. CDR1 and CDR2 (germline): SQVTM, ANQGSEA. V lost 0 bases to trimming and J lost 2 bases, with 12 bases between them. Findings and caveats of the study: Variations in leading peripheral T cell clonotypes appeared to have no connection with pseudoprogression.

Using immunoSEQ multiplex PCR, the repertoire was profiled, and TCRdb retains in-frame clones only, with some absent. This table has roughly 52,000 clones, 80% appearing once. This clonotype was sampled from a man aged 35 to 55 with glioma. J is TRBJ2-3 and V is TRBV29-1, with D perhaps matching TRBD1 or TRBD2 (5 bases each). Sequenced material: PBMCs, taken from a glioma patient whose treatment included an IDH1 peptide vaccine. The CDR3 loop reads CSVEDNLGTTDTQYF. The CDR3 nucleotides read TGCAGCGTTGAAGATAATCTGGGGACCACAGATACGCAGTATTTT.